The 10 T cell receptor beta chains reported below all come from one sample, sequenced in a study of identical twins. TCRdb passed the 5' RACE reads through MiXCR, listing each CDR3 protein once. The sample carries about 240,000 distinct CDR3 sequences, 8% to 11% recorded once. The specimen sequenced was memory T cells sorted from blood. The receptor source for this set is a middle-aged man in good health.

With regard to this clonotype: An end of the junction does not agree with germline; a read error may underlie this. The V gene is TRBV12-3 or TRBV12-4, the J gene TRBJ2-7; a possible D gene is TRBD2 (6 bases). This CDR3 spans 15 amino acids. The CDR3 loop is CTSSLPSVSSYEQYF. CDR3 DNA sequence: TGTACCAGCAGTCTCCCTAGCGTCAGCTCCTACGAGCAGTACTTC.

This clonotype was detected many times. The gene calls are TRBV7-2 and TRBJ2-1; possibly TRBD2 for D (5 bases). The CDR3 loop spans 13 amino acids. Germline loops: CDR1 SGHTA, CDR2 FQGNSA. V was trimmed by 3 bases and J by 8 bases, leaving 11 bases between them. CDR3 sequence: CASSFVPGYEQFF. CDR3 in DNA: TGTGCCAGCAGCTTTGTACCGGGGTATGAGCAGTTCTTC.

This clonotype was detected many times. The V call is TRBV10-3, the J call TRBJ2-6; TRBD1 matches at 12 bases. This CDR3 region has 15 residues. V was pared by 10 bases and J by 2 bases, with 3 bases of the junction left unmatched. Per the germline V gene, CDR1 is ENHRY and CDR2 is SYGVKD. Here the CDR3 reads CATGQGATGANVLTF. Here the CDR3 DNA reads TGTGCCACGGGACAGGGGGCCACTGGGGCCAACGTCCTGACTTTC.

Ten or more counts support this clonotype. V is TRBV10-2 and J is TRBJ2-7; no firm D call. The CDR3 runs to 17 residues. Trimming shortened V by 2 bases and J by 2 bases, and 19 bases separated the two germline ends. Germline assignment: CDR1 WSHSY and CDR2 SAAADI. CDR3 in amino acids: CASSEPYRIGGAYEQYF. The CDR3 DNA reads as TGCGCCAGCAGTGAGCCATACAGAATCGGCGGCGCCTACGAGCAGTACTTC.

For the CDR3, the DNA is TGTGCCAGCAGTTCGCGGGGCCGACGGGAGGGTGAGCAGTTCTTC. Amino acids: CASSSRGRREGEQFF. The genes are TRBV6-2 or TRBV6-3 and TRBJ2-1; the match to TRBD2 covers 8 bases. The V segment lost 4 bases and the J segment 9 bases; nucleotides outside the gene matches: 11. CDR3 length equals 15 residues. Germline V gene data show CDR1 as MNHEY and CDR2 as SVGEGT.

In its sample, this clonotype was seen many times. V usage is TRBV28 and J usage is TRBJ2-5, with D perhaps TRBD2 (6 bases). V was clipped by 2 bases and J by 1 base, with 14 bases between them. Germline lookup yields CDR1 MDHEN and CDR2 SYDVKM. This CDR3 is built from 16 residues. The CDR3 bases are TGTGCCAGCAGTTTAGGGGCTAGCGACCTCCAAGAGACCCAGTACTTC. Its translation is CASSLGASDLQETQYF.

This clonotype has at least ten counts. The chain employs TRBV7-2 and TRBJ2-1, with D unclear. The CDR3 spans 11 residues. Germline CDR1 SGHTA, CDR2 FQGNSA. Trimming removed 1 base at V and 11 bases at J, with 6 bases between. CDR3 nucleotide sequence: TGTGCCAGCAGCTTAGGCGACAAGCAGTTCTTC. This gives the protein CASSLGDKQFF.

This chain links TRBV6-2 or TRBV6-3 with TRBJ2-7; 8 bases are shared with TRBD2. J lost 0 bases, V lost 5 bases, and 6 bases had no gene match. This CDR3 has 15 amino acids. CDR1 is MNHEY, CDR2 SVGEGT, per germline. CDR3 coding DNA: TGTGCCAGCAGTCTTAGCGGGACCCTCTCCTACGAGCAGTACTTC. It encodes CASSLSGTLSYEQYF.

This clonotype was seen only a few times. A much larger clone lies one base from this, so it may be a read error. J is TRBJ2-5 and V is TRBV5-5; 14 nucleotides agree with TRBD2. CDR1 and CDR2 (germline): SGHKS, YYEKEE (reference sequence). The CDR3 length is 15 residues. With V trimmed by 4 bases and J by 3 bases, 2 bases remained unmatched. The CDR3 DNA sequence: TGTGCCAGCAGCAGGGGACTAGCGGGGGAAGAGACCCAGTACTTC. Translation: CASSRGLAGEETQYF.

The chain combines TRBV5-1 with TRBJ1-1, with D perhaps matching TRBD1 (5 bases). Looked up from germline, CDR1 is SGHRS and CDR2 is YFSETQ. The CDR3 spans 16 residues. Trimming left V 2 bases short and J 6 bases short, with 20 bases between. CDR3 residues: CASSLQPGQVGSEAFF. In DNA form, the CDR3 reads TGCGCCAGCAGCTTACAACCTGGACAAGTCGGGTCTGAAGCTTTCTTT.